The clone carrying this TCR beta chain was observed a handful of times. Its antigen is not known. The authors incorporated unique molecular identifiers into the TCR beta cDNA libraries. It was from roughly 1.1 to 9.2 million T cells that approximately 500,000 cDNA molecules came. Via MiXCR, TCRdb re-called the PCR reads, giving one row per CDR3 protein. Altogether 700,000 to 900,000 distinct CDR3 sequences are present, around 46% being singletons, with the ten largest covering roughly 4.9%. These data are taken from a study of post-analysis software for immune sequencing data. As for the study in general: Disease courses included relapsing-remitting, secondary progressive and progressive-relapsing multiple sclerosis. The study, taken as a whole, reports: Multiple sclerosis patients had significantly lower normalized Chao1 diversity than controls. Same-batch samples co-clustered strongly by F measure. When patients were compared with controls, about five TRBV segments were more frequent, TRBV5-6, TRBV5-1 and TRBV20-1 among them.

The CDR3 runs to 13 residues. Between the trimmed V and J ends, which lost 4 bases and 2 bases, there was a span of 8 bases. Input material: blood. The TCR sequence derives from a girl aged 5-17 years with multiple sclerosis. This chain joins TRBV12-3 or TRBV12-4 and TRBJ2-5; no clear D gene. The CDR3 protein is CASSWGRQETQYF. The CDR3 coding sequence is TGTGCCAGCAGTTGGGGAAGACAAGAGACCCAGTACTTC.